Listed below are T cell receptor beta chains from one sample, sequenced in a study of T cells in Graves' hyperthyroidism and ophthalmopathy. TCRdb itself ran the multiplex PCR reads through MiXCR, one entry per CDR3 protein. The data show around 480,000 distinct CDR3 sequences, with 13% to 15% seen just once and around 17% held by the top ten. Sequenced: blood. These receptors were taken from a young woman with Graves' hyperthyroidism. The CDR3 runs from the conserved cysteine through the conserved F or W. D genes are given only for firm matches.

cdr3_aa: CASSKTPSPYNEQFF
v_call: TRBV5-4
d_call: .
j_call: TRBJ2-1

cdr3_aa: CASSGQTGEGEQYF
v_call: TRBV2
d_call: .
j_call: TRBJ2-7

cdr3_aa: CSARGGGGNYGYTF
v_call: TRBV20-1
d_call: .
j_call: TRBJ1-2

cdr3_aa: CAMQGSSNQPQHF
v_call: TRBV6-1
d_call: .
j_call: TRBJ1-5

cdr3_aa: CASSVRQGGYQETQYF
v_call: TRBV9
d_call: TRBD1
j_call: TRBJ2-5

cdr3_aa: CASTPGGENYGYTF
v_call: TRBV12-3/TRBV12-4
d_call: TRBD1
j_call: TRBJ1-2

cdr3_aa: CASSYSPGAYGYTF
v_call: TRBV6-6
d_call: .
j_call: TRBJ1-2

cdr3_aa: CASSLGTPSYEQYF
v_call: TRBV6-1
d_call: .
j_call: TRBJ2-7

cdr3_aa: CASSRLTETFF
v_call: TRBV12-3/TRBV12-4
d_call: .
j_call: TRBJ1-1

cdr3_aa: CASSRGRGWNNSPLHF
v_call: TRBV11-3
d_call: .
j_call: TRBJ1-6

cdr3_aa: CASSSPVDRGRDEQFF
v_call: TRBV27
d_call: TRBD1
j_call: TRBJ2-1